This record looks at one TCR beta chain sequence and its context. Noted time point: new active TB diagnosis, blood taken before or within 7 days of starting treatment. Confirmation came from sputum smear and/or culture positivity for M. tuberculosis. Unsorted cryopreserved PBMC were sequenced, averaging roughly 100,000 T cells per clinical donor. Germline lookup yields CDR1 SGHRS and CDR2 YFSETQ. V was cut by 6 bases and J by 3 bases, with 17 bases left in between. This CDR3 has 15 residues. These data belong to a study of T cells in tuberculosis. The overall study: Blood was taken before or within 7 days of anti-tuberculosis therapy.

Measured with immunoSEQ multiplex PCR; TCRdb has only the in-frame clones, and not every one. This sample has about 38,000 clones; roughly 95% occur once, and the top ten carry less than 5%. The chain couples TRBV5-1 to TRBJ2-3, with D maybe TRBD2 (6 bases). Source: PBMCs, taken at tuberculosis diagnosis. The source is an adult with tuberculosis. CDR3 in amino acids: CASKAGSAITDTQYF. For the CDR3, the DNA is TGCGCCAGCAAGGCGGGGTCAGCTATTACAGATACGCAGTATTTT.